The rows below give T cell receptor beta chains drawn from one sample of a study of T cell repertoires in cytomegalovirus infection. One entry per CDR3 protein results from TCRdb running MiXCR on the reads. The sample holds more than 650,000 distinct CDR3 sequences, approximately 40% seen once. The sequenced sample consisted of PBMCs. The receptors derive from a human donor in good health (CMV status not recorded). Some clones in this sample may be carry-over from other donors' samples. CDR3s include the opening cysteine and the closing phenylalanine or tryptophan. Fields, in order: clone size, J gene, D gene, V gene, CDR3 protein, CDR3 DNA. D genes are given only for firm matches. Expanded clones are given a class, and other clones once, few, many or no size at all.

>few|TRBJ2-1|.|TRBV4-1
CASSQDSQVGFGNEQFF
TGCGCCAGCAGCCAAGATTCCCAGGTGGGTTTTGGGAATGAGCAGTTCTTC
>few|TRBJ2-5|.|TRBV12-3/TRBV12-4
CASRRALKETQYF
TGTGCCAGCAGGCGGGCCCTAAAAGAGACCCAGTACTTC
>.|TRBJ1-4|.|TRBV7-9
CASSSTRANEKLFF
TGTGCCAGCAGCTCGACAAGAGCTAATGAAAAACTGTTTTTT
>.|TRBJ1-1|.|TRBV14
CASSQWAGTEAFF
TGTGCCAGCAGCCAGTGGGCGGGAACTGAAGCTTTCTTT
>many|TRBJ2-1|TRBD2|TRBV7-2
CASSLKGALAGAFSSYNEQFF
TGTGCCAGCAGCTTAAAAGGGGCCCTAGCGGGGGCCTTTAGCTCCTACAATGAGCAGTTCTTC
>.|TRBJ2-2|.|TRBV29-1
CSVGPSLGPGELFF
TGCAGCGTTGGACCGAGCCTCGGTCCCGGGGAGCTGTTTTTT
>.|TRBJ1-3|.|TRBV9
CASSVGQEVGNTIYF
TGTGCCAGCAGCGTAGGACAGGAGGTCGGAAACACCATATATTTT
>.|TRBJ1-1|.|TRBV28
CASIGHPNTEAFF
TGTGCCAGCATTGGCCATCCGAACACTGAAGCTTTCTTT
>.|TRBJ1-3|TRBD1|TRBV14
CASSRQGVVGNTIYF
TGTGCCAGCAGCCGACAGGGAGTAGTCGGAAACACCATATATTTT
>few|TRBJ2-1|.|TRBV2
CASSVILEQFF
TGTGCCAGCAGTGTGATACTAGAGCAGTTCTTC
>.|TRBJ2-2|TRBD1|TRBV11-1
CASSSGQSFNTGELFF
TGTGCCAGCAGCTCGGGACAGAGTTTCAACACCGGGGAGCTGTTTTTT
>few|TRBJ2-7|.|TRBV7-2
CASSPKGGPTTYEQYF
TGTGCCAGCAGCCCAAAAGGGGGTCCCACAACCTACGAGCAGTACTTC
>.|TRBJ2-1|.|TRBV12-3/TRBV12-4
CASSFGSGLYNEQFF
TGTGCCAGCAGTTTCGGGTCGGGACTTTACAATGAGCAGTTCTTC
>.|TRBJ2-3|.|TRBV10-3
CAIRDSGGTDTQYF
TGTGCCATCAGAGATTCGGGGGGCACAGATACGCAGTATTTT
>few|TRBJ1-3|.|TRBV7-6
CASSFFALGNTIYF
TGTGCCAGCAGCTTTTTCGCGTTAGGAAACACCATATATTTT
>.|TRBJ1-2|TRBD1|TRBV20-1
CSAEDRVYGYTF
TGCAGTGCTGAGGACAGGGTCTATGGCTACACCTTC
>.|TRBJ1-4|.|TRBV6-6
CASSKRPNEKLFF
TGTGCCAGCAGCAAACGGCCTAATGAAAAACTGTTTTTT
>few|TRBJ2-7|TRBD2|TRBV6-6
CASSYGTSGPTWSYEQYF
TGTGCCAGCAGTTACGGGACTAGCGGCCCTACTTGGTCCTACGAGCAGTACTTC
>.|TRBJ2-7|TRBD1|TRBV19
CASSPRRQGAVEQYF
TGTGCCAGTAGTCCACGGAGACAGGGGGCGGTCGAGCAGTACTTC
>many|TRBJ1-5|.|TRBV12-3/TRBV12-4
CASSLAAGGNQPQHF
TGTGCCAGCAGTTTAGCTGCGGGAGGGAATCAGCCCCAGCATTTT
>few|TRBJ2-4|TRBD2|TRBV7-2
CASSSRGGQGLSLAKNIQYF
TGTGCCAGCAGCTCCCGGGGGGGCCAGGGGCTGTCTCTAGCCAAAAACATTCAGTACTTC
>few|TRBJ2-7|TRBD1|TRBV18
CASCPGTEEQYF
TGTGCCAGCTGTCCCGGGACAGAGGAGCAGTACTTC
>.|TRBJ2-5|.|TRBV5-6
CASSLRGPLETQYF
TGTGCCAGCAGCTTGAGGGGACCCCTAGAGACCCAGTACTTC
>few|TRBJ1-2|TRBD1|TRBV19
CASTPGQGMSYGYTF
TGTGCCAGTACGCCGGGACAGGGCATGTCCTATGGCTACACCTTC
>.|TRBJ1-6|TRBD1|TRBV10-3
CAISEGLDRGPNSPLHF
TGTGCCATCAGTGAGGGGTTGGACAGGGGGCCTAATTCACCCCTCCACTTT
>few|TRBJ1-2|.|TRBV19
CASSITGSGLEGYTF
TGTGCCAGTAGTATTACTGGAAGCGGCTTAGAAGGCTACACCTTC
>many|TRBJ1-3|TRBD1|TRBV28
CASSPTGAGNTIYF
TGTGCCAGCAGCCCGACAGGGGCTGGAAACACCATATATTTT
>few|TRBJ2-1|.|TRBV6-1
CASSEYRLDWARQVLFNNEQFF
TGTGCCAGCAGTGAATATCGGTTGGACTGGGCGCGTCAGGTCCTCTTTAACAATGAGCAGTTCTTC
>.|TRBJ1-1|.|TRBV7-6
CASTPTGTLLGNTEALF
TGTGCCAGCACCCCGACCGGGACTCTTCTGGGGAACACTGAAGCTTTATTT
>few|TRBJ2-5|TRBD2|TRBV20-1
CSAITSGSGQETQYF
TGCAGTGCTATTACTAGCGGGAGTGGTCAAGAGACCCAGTACTTC
>.|TRBJ2-5|TRBD2|TRBV11-2
CASSLIGGGPETQYF
TGTGCCAGCAGCTTAATCGGGGGGGGCCCGGAGACCCAGTACTTC
>many|TRBJ2-1|.|TRBV6-2/TRBV6-3
CASSSVSYNEQFF
TGTGCCAGCAGTTCGGTGTCCTACAATGAGCAGTTCTTC
>.|TRBJ1-1|TRBD1|TRBV7-9
CASSETRQGPEAFF
TGTGCCAGCAGCGAAACTCGACAGGGCCCTGAAGCTTTCTTT
>.|TRBJ2-7|.|TRBV20-1
CSAQIPGILTYEQYF
TGCAGTGCCCAGATCCCCGGGATCCTCACCTACGAGCAGTACTTC
>many|TRBJ1-6|.|TRBV28
CASSPYRGDNSPLHF
TGTGCCAGCAGTCCCTACCGGGGGGATAATTCACCCCTCCACTTT
>few|TRBJ2-1|.|TRBV19
CASSMVVSSSYNEQFF
TGTGCCAGTAGTATGGTAGTCTCCAGCTCCTACAATGAGCAGTTCTTC
>.|TRBJ2-3|.|TRBV6-5
CASRPGRAYTDTQYF
TGTGCCAGCAGACCGGGGAGAGCTTACACAGATACGCAGTATTTT
>few|TRBJ2-7|.|TRBV7-2
CASSLVTGHSYEQYF
TGTGCCAGCAGCTTAGTTACTGGACACTCCTACGAGCAGTACTTC
>few|TRBJ2-5|.|TRBV6-5
CASSPDFLRAETQYF
TGTGCCAGCAGCCCGGACTTCTTGCGGGCGGAGACCCAGTACTTC
>.|TRBJ1-2|TRBD1|TRBV6-6
CAGGTVYGYTF
TGTGCCGGTGGGACAGTCTATGGCTACACCTTC
>.|TRBJ1-1|TRBD1|TRBV6-1
CASSEFGTGRTEAFF
TGTGCCAGCAGTGAATTCGGGACAGGGCGAACTGAAGCTTTCTTT
>few|TRBJ1-1|TRBD1|TRBV7-3
CASSLEPTGVNTEAFF
TGTGCCAGCAGCCTGGAACCGACAGGGGTAAACACTGAAGCTTTCTTT
>few|TRBJ1-1|.|TRBV5-4
CASSLDYQGSTEAFF
TGTGCCAGCAGCTTAGACTATCAGGGAAGCACTGAAGCTTTCTTT
>.|TRBJ2-2|.|TRBV6-5
CASTSLRDGMNTGELFF
TGTGCCAGCACCTCACTCCGGGACGGAATGAACACCGGGGAGCTGTTTTTT
>many|TRBJ1-3|TRBD1|TRBV6-1
CASSPRRTGAGNTIYF
TGTGCCAGCAGTCCTCGGCGGACAGGGGCTGGAAACACCATATATTTT
>.|TRBJ2-1|.|TRBV7-6
CASILARSNEQFF
TGTGCCAGCATCTTAGCGCGGTCCAATGAGCAGTTCTTC
>.|TRBJ2-1|TRBD1|TRBV2
CAPGGTGGSYNEQFF
TGTGCCCCAGGGGGGACAGGGGGCTCCTACAATGAGCAGTTCTTC
>few|TRBJ2-1|TRBD2|TRBV4-2
CASSQVAGGPYNEQFF
TGTGCCAGCAGCCAAGTAGCGGGAGGCCCCTACAATGAGCAGTTCTTC
>few|TRBJ1-1|TRBD1|TRBV4-1
CASSQVQGAGTEAFF
TGCGCCAGCAGCCAAGTCCAGGGGGCCGGCACTGAAGCTTTCTTT
>few|TRBJ2-2|.|TRBV24-1
CATSDPWREDTGELFF
TGTGCCACCAGTGATCCTTGGAGGGAAGACACCGGGGAGCTGTTTTTT
>few|TRBJ2-2|.|TRBV6-5
CASSYFVGGELFF
TGTGCCAGCAGTTACTTCGTCGGCGGGGAGCTGTTTTTT
>many|TRBJ1-1|TRBD1|TRBV6-1
CASSDKTGPVNTEAFF
TGTGCCAGCAGTGATAAGACAGGGCCCGTGAACACTGAAGCTTTCTTT
>.|TRBJ2-7|.|TRBV6-1
CASSPSDRSPTYEQYF
TGTGCCAGCAGTCCTTCCGACAGGTCCCCCACCTACGAGCAGTACTTC
>once|TRBJ1-2|.|TRBV27
CASSYAGPANYGYTF
TGTGCCAGCAGTTATGCAGGCCCAGCTAACTATGGCTACACCTTC
>.|TRBJ2-1|.|TRBV12-3/TRBV12-4
CASRTSRASSYNEQFF
TGTGCCAGCAGAACTTCTCGCGCCAGCTCCTACAATGAGCAGTTCTTC
>.|TRBJ2-3|.|TRBV4-1
CASSQDHSTDTQYF
TGCGCCAGCAGCCAAGATCACAGCACAGATACGCAGTATTTT
>.|TRBJ1-1|.|TRBV2
CASSPTEAFF
TGTGCCAGCAGTCCTACTGAAGCTTTCTTT
>.|TRBJ1-3|.|TRBV2
CASSASSPNTIYF
TGTGCCAGCAGTGCATCAAGTCCAAACACCATATATTTT
>.|TRBJ1-1|.|TRBV11-2
CASSLVPPSRNTEAFF
TGTGCCAGCAGCTTAGTACCCCCCTCCAGGAACACTGAAGCTTTCTTT